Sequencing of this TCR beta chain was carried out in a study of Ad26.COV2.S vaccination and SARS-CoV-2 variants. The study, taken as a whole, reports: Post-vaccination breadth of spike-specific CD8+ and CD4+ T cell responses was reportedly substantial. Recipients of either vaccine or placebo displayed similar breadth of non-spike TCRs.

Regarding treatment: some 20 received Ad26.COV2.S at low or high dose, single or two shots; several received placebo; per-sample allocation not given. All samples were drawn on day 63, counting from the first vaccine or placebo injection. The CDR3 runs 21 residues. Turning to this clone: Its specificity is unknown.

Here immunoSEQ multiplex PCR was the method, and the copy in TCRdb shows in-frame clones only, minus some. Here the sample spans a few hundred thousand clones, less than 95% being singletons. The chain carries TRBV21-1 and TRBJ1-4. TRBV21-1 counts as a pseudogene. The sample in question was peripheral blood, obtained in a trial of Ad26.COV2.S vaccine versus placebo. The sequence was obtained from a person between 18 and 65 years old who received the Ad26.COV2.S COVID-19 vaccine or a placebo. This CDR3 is CASSKDVSGRQGGLRREKLFF. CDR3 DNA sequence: TGTGCCAGCAGCAAAGACGTATCGGGTCGGCAGGGGGGGCTTCGCAGAGAAAAACTGTTTTTT.